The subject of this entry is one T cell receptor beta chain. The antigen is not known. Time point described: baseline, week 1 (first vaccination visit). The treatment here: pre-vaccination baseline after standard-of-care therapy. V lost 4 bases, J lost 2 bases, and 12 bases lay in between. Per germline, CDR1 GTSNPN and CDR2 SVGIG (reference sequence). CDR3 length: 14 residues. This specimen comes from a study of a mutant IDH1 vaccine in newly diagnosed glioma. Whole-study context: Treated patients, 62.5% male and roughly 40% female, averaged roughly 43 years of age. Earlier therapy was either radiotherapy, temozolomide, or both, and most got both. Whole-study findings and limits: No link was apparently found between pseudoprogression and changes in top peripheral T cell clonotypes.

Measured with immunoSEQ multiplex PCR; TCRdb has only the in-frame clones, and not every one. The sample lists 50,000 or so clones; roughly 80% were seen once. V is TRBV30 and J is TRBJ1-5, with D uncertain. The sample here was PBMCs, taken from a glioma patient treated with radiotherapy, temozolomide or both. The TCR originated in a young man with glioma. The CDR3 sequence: CAWNLGVGNQPQHF. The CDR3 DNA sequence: TGTGCCTGGAACCTCGGGGTAGGCAATCAGCCCCAGCATTTT.